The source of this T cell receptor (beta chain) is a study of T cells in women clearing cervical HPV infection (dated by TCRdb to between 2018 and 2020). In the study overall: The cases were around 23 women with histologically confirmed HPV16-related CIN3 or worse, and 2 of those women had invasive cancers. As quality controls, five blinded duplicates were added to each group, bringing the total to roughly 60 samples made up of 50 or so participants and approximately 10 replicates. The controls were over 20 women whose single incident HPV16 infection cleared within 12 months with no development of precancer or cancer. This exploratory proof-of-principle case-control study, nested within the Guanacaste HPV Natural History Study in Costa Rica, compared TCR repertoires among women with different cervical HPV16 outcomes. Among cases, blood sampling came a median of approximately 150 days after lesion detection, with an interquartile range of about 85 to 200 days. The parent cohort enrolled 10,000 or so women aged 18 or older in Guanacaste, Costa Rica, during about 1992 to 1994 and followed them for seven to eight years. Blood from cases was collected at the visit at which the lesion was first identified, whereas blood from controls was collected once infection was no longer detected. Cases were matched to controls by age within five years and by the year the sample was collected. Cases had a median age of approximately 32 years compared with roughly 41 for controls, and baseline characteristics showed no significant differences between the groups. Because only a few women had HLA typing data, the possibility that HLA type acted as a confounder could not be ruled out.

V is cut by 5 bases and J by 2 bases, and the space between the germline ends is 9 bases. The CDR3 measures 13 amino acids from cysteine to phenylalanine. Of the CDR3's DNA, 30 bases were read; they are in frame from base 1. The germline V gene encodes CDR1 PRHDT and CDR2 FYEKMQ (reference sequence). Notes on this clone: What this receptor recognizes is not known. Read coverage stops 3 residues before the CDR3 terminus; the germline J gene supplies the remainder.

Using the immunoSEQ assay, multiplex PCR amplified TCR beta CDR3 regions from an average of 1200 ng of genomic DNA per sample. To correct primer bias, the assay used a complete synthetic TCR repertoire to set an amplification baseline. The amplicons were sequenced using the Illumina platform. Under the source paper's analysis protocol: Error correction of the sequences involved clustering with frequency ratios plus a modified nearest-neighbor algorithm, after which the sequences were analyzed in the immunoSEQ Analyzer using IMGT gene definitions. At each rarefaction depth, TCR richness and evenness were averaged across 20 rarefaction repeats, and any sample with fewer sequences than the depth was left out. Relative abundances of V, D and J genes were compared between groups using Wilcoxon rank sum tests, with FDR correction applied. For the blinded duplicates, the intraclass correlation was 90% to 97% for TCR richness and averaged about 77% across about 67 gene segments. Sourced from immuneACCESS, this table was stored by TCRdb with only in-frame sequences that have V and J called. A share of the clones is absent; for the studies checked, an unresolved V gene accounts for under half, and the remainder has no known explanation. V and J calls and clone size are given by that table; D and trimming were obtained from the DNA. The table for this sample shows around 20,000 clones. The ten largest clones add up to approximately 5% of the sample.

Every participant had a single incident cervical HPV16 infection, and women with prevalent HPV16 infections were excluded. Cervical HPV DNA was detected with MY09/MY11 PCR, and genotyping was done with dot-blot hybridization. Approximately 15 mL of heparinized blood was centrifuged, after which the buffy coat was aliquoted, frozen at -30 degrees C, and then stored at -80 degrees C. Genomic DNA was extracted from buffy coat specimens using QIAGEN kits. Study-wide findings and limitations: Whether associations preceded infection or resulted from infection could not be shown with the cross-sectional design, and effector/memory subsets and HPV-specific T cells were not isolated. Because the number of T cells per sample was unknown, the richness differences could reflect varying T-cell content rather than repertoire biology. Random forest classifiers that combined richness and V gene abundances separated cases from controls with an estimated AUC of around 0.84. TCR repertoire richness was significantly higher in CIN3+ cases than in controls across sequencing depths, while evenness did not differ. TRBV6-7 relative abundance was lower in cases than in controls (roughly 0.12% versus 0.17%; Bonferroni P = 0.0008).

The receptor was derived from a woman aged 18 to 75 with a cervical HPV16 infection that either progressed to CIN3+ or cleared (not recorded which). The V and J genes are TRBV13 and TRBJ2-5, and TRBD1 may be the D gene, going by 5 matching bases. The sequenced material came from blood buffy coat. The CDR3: CASSQDTQETQYF. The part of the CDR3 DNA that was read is TGTGCCAGCAGCCAGGACACGCAAGAGACC.